Each of the 21 T cell receptor beta chains below was sequenced from the same sample in a study of T cell responses to AZD1222 COVID-19 vaccine. The repertoire was sequenced with immunoSEQ multiplex PCR; TCRdb's copy has only in-frame clones and lacks some. The sample contains about 150,000 clones, more than 90% of which appear only once. Sequenced here: peripheral blood, sampled 28 days after the second AZD1222 dose. These receptors were collected from an adult who received the AZD1222 COVID-19 vaccine.

V gene TRBV12-3 or TRBV12-4 combines with J gene TRBJ2-5; D unclear. Trimming took off 7 bases at V and 2 bases at J, with 8 bases between the two ends. The CDR3 has 12 residues. The CDR3 loop reads CASNGAQETQYF. Here the CDR3 DNA reads TGTGCCAGCAACGGTGCACAAGAGACCCAGTACTTC.

The chain is built from TRBV7-9 and TRBJ2-5; 7 nucleotides agree with TRBD1. This CDR3 has 13 amino acids. CDR1 and CDR2 (germline): SEHNR, FQNEAQ (reference sequence). V lost 6 bases, J lost 5 bases, and 6 bases stayed unmatched. CDR3 amino acids: CASSLTGLETQYF. The CDR3 region has the DNA TGTGCCAGCAGTTTGACAGGGTTGGAGACCCAGTACTTC.

This clone was recorded once. The chain combines TRBV21-1 with TRBJ2-1; the table's D call, TRBD2, has no DNA check behind it. TRBV21-1 is a known pseudogene. The length of the CDR3 is 15 residues. As DNA, the CDR3 is TGTGCCAGCAGCCGCAAGAGGGTGAGCTACAATGAGCAGTTCTTC. Protein: CASSRKRVSYNEQFF.

V gene TRBV5-5 combines with J gene TRBJ2-7; 10 nucleotides line up with TRBD1. Germline trimming cut 0 bases from V and 6 bases from J; bases unmatched to any gene: 6. Germline loops: CDR1 SGHKS, CDR2 YYEKEE (reference sequence). This CDR3 has 15 amino acids. CDR3 amino acids: CASSLAGTGAGEQYF. Written as DNA, the CDR3 is TGTGCCAGCAGCTTGGCCGGGACAGGGGCTGGCGAGCAGTACTTC.

The chain employs TRBV30 and TRBJ1-4, with D perhaps matching TRBD1 (5 bases). The CDR3 runs 15 residues. The V end was cut by 4 bases, the J end by 1 base, with 13 bases between. The germline gives CDR1 GTSNPN, CDR2 SVGIG (reference sequence). CDR3 coding DNA: TGTGCCTGGAAGGCAGGGACCCAAACTAATGAAAAACTGTTTTTT. Its translation is CAWKAGTQTNEKLFF.

The rearrangement links TRBV5-6 to TRBJ1-2; D is uncertain. The CDR3 has 13 amino acids. Germline CDR1 SGHDT, CDR2 YYEEEE. Deletions cut 0 bases from V and 2 bases from J, with 5 bases between. CDR3 sequence: CASSLGRNYGYTF. The CDR3 nucleotides are TGTGCCAGCAGCTTGGGCCGGAACTATGGCTACACCTTC. Drawing the rest from reference TRBV5-6 and TRBJ1-2, the complete variable domain is DAGVTQSPTHLIKTRGQQVTLRCSPKSGHDTVSWYQQALGQGPQFIFQYYEEEERQRGNFPDRFSGHQFPNYSSELNVNALLLGDSALYLCASSLGRNYGYTFGSGTRLTVV.

V is TRBV29-1 and J is TRBJ2-4; no definite D call. The CDR3 extends over 14 amino acids. V dropped 2 bases and J dropped 2 bases, with 10 bases sitting between them. CDR1 is SQVTM and CDR2 is ANQGSEA in the germline V gene. The CDR3 here is CSVEKGESKNIQYF. The CDR3 DNA reads TGCAGCGTTGAAAAGGGCGAGTCCAAAAACATTCAGTACTTC.

This chain uses TRBV4-3 with TRBJ2-1, with D unresolved. Trimming pared 0 bases from V and 0 bases from J, leaving 9 bases between. Germline assignment: CDR1 LGHNA and CDR2 YSLEER. The length of the CDR3 is 16 residues. CDR3 sequence reads: CASSQDPRVSYNEQFF. The CDR3, as DNA: TGCGCCAGCAGCCAAGATCCCCGGGTCTCCTACAATGAGCAGTTCTTC.

The chain links TRBV5-1 to TRBJ1-1; D gene ambiguous. V dropped 6 bases and J dropped 7 bases, with 13 bases sitting between them. Germline assignment: CDR1 SGHRS and CDR2 YFSETQ. The CDR3 runs to 12 residues. This CDR3 reads CASTDTGSEAFF. Written as DNA, the CDR3 is TGCGCCAGCACAGATACGGGGAGTGAAGCTTTCTTT.

V and J are TRBV28 and TRBJ2-2, with 8 bases identical to TRBD1. Germline values: CDR1 MDHEN, CDR2 SYDVKM. J gave up 5 bases and V 8 bases, and 4 bases lay outside the gene matches. The CDR3 runs to 13 residues. This CDR3 reads CASEYRGTGELFF. The CDR3 nucleotides read TGTGCCAGCGAATACAGGGGGACCGGGGAGCTGTTTTTT.

This chain connects TRBV19 to TRBJ2-7; TRBD1 matches 8 bases. With V trimmed by 0 bases and J by 4 bases, 8 bases remained unmatched. CDR3 size: 16 residues. Germline V CDR1 and CDR2: LNHDA, SQIVND (reference sequence). The CDR3 spells CASSIEGTGNQYEQYF. As DNA, the CDR3 is TGTGCCAGTAGTATAGAGGGGACAGGTAACCAGTACGAGCAGTACTTC.

The rearrangement links TRBV21-1 to TRBJ1-2. TRBV21-1 is a pseudogene segment. The CDR3 runs to 16 residues. In DNA, the CDR3 is TGTGCCAGCAGCAAAGCGCGTCACGCAGAGTCCTATGGCTACACCTTC. The encoded protein is CASSKARHAESYGYTF.

The chain combines TRBV5-1 with TRBJ2-3, with D possibly matching TRBD1 (5 bases). Per the germline V gene, CDR1 is SGHRS and CDR2 is YFSETQ. CDR3 size: 15 residues. Trimming left V 1 base short and J 0 bases short, with 9 bases between. The CDR3 reads CASSLRQGSTDTQYF. For the CDR3, the DNA is TGCGCCAGCAGCTTGAGGCAGGGTAGCACAGATACGCAGTATTTT.

A single count supports this clone. This chain's CDR3 is CASSPPTGGLTEAFF. CDR3 sequence (DNA): TGTGCCAGCTCACCACCGACAGGGGGGTTGACTGAAGCTTTCTTT. The V gene is TRBV18, the J gene TRBJ1-1; 9 nucleotides match TRBD1. The V segment lost 0 bases and the J segment 5 bases; nucleotides outside the gene matches: 4. CDR1 KGHSH and CDR2 LQKENI come from the germline V gene. The CDR3 spans 15 residues.

This rearrangement joins TRBV18 to TRBJ1-5, with TRBD1 matching over 8 bases. There are 18 residues in the CDR3. Germline CDR1 KGHSH, CDR2 LQKENI. Trimming cost V 3 bases and J 2 bases; bases outside gene matches: 12. The DNA of the CDR3 is TGTGCCAGCTCACCCCTTAGGACAGGGACTAAGGGCAATCAGCCCCAGCATTTT. Residues: CASSPLRTGTKGNQPQHF.

This chain joins TRBV30 and TRBJ1-1; D gene unclear. Germline V gene data show CDR1 as GTSNPN and CDR2 as SVGIG (reference sequence). Trimming cost V 4 bases and J 3 bases, with 6 bases left between them. The CDR3 spans 11 residues. The CDR3 bases are TGTGCCTGGAAAGCTCACACTGAAGCTTTCTTT. Amino acids: CAWKAHTEAFF.

The chain links TRBV5-6 to TRBJ1-6; D remains unclear. The CDR3 consists of 14 residues. Per germline, CDR1 SGHDT and CDR2 YYEEEE. V was shortened by 0 bases and J by 5 bases, with 6 bases between the two germline ends. CDR3 DNA sequence: TGTGCCAGCAGCTTGGATCAGAATAATTCACCCCTCCACTTT. It specifies CASSLDQNNSPLHF. Combining the CDR3 with reference TRBV5-6 and TRBJ1-6 gives the whole variable domain DAGVTQSPTHLIKTRGQQVTLRCSPKSGHDTVSWYQQALGQGPQFIFQYYEEEERQRGNFPDRFSGHQFPNYSSELNVNALLLGDSALYLCASSLDQNNSPLHFGNGTRLTVT.

This chain joins TRBV28 and TRBJ1-5; 9 bases match TRBD1. The CDR3 totals 14 residues. CDR1 is MDHEN, CDR2 SYDVKM, per germline. V shed 6 bases, J shed 7 bases, and the junction held 7 bases outside the gene matches. CDR3 sequence reads: CASRRTGEGQPQHF. The CDR3 nucleotides read TGTGCCAGCAGACGGACAGGGGAAGGCCAGCCCCAGCATTTT. Filled out from reference TRBV28 and TRBJ1-5, the complete variable domain reads DVKVTQSSRYLVKRTGEKVFLECVQDMDHENMFWYRQDPGLGLRLIYFSYDVKMKEKGDIPEGYSVSREKKERFSLILESASTNQTSMYLCASRRTGEGQPQHFGDGTRLSIL.

The chain has TRBV6-2 or TRBV6-3 and TRBJ1-1; D is possibly TRBD1 (6 bases). In germline, CDR1 is MNHEY, CDR2 SVGEGT. The CDR3 is 14 amino acids. Trimming cost V 6 bases and J 4 bases, with 15 bases left between them. In DNA form, the CDR3 reads TGTGCCAGCAGCACCTACAGGGATGTCACTGAAGCTTTCTTT. Residues: CASSTYRDVTEAFF.

This chain joins TRBV7-4 and TRBJ1-5; TRBD1 agrees at 9 bases. Germline V gene data show CDR1 as SGHVT and CDR2 as SQSDAQ. Trimming removed 6 bases from V and 2 bases from J; junction bases left unmatched: 8. The CDR3 is made up of 16 amino acids. CDR3 DNA: TGTGCCAGCAGACTCCGGGACAGGGTCGGCAATCAGCCCCAGCATTTT. Translating it yields CASRLRDRVGNQPQHF.

The chain links TRBV30 to TRBJ2-1; D is uncertain. The CDR3 is 12 amino acids. Germline V gene sequence: CDR1 GTSNPN, CDR2 SVGIG (reference sequence). Trimming left V 3 bases short and J 0 bases short, with 3 bases between. CDR3 in DNA: TGTGCCTGGAGAAGCTCCTACAATGAGCAGTTCTTC. Its protein is CAWRSSYNEQFF.